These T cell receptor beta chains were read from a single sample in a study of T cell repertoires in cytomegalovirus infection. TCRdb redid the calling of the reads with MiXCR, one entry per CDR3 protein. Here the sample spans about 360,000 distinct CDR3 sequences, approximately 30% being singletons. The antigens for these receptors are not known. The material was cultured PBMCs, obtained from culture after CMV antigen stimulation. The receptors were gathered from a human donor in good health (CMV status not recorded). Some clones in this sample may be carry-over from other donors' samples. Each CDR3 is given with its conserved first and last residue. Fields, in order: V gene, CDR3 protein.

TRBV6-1	CASSFNDARPLDTEAFF
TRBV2	CASSSTSWAQYF
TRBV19	CASSIRFPFTERGTYEQYF
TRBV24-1	CATSDWVDSSYNEQFF
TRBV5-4	CASSLAGSPTDTQYF
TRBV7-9	CASSFQQGSYGYTF
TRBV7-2	CASSLEQGAVNTEAFF
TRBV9	CASSVVSSGNSPLHF
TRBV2	CASSLLAGHTGELFF
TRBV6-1	CASSSSGRVERPKETQYF
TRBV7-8	CASSAHLEQKLFF
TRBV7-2	CASSLDQGAEAFF
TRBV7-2	CASSSIGRDTSTDTQYF
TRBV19	CASSSPGRVRQPQHF
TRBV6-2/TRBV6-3	CASSSRTSGLSYEQYF
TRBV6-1	CASNPTGLNTEAFF
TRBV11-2	CASSRHTLLAIGNTGELFF
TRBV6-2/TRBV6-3	CASSPSHGRAQSEQFF
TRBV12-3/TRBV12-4	CASSFLALRNTEAFF
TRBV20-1	CSATVWAQETQYF
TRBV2	CAIPSGTQETQYF
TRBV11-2	CASSLALAGGTETQYF
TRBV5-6	CASSLGSEDIQYF
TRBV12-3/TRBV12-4	CASNLAGGPPDEQFF
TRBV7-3	CASSQTSVYEQFF